Listed below are T cell receptor beta chains from one sample, sequenced in a study of blood T cell repertoires in COVID-19. The repertoire was sequenced with immunoSEQ multiplex PCR; TCRdb's copy has only in-frame clones and lacks some. The table lists approximately 150,000 clones, 88% of them singletons, with around 2.3% in the top ten. The sequenced sample was peripheral blood. The receptors come from a human donor with COVID-19, enrolled during active disease. The donor label of this sample is uncertain. The CDR3 runs from the conserved cysteine through the conserved F or W. A D gene is named only where the DNA matches it firmly. The listing skips clone size in some rows; elsewhere it reads once, few, many or a size class.

TRBJ1-3	NA	TRBV2	few	CASKLTSLGNTIYF	TGTGCCAGCAAGCTCACGTCTTTAGGAAACACCATATATTTT
TRBJ1-2	TRBD1	TRBV3-1/TRBV3-2	NA	CASRTTGANYGYTF	TGTGCCAGCAGGACGACAGGGGCTAACTATGGCTACACCTTC
TRBJ2-3	NA	TRBV7-9	NA	CASSLVEDTQYF	TGTGCCAGCAGCTTAGTAGAAGATACGCAGTATTTT
TRBJ2-2	NA	TRBV5-1	NA	CASSLFSQGGTGELFF	TGCGCCAGCAGCCTCTTTTCGCAGGGAGGCACCGGGGAGCTGTTTTTT
TRBJ1-3	NA	TRBV3-1/TRBV3-2	NA	CASSQGGAWSGNTIYF	TGTGCCAGCAGCCAAGGAGGAGCATGGTCCGGAAACACCATATATTTT
TRBJ2-1	TRBD2	TRBV18	NA	CASSPRLAGHNEQFF	TGTGCCAGCTCTCCCAGACTAGCGGGGCACAATGAGCAGTTCTTC
TRBJ1-1	TRBD1	TRBV5-4	once	CASSLGWDRANTEAFF	TGTGCCAGCAGCTTGGGCTGGGACAGGGCTAACACTGAAGCTTTCTTT
TRBJ2-5	TRBD2	TRBV7-9	NA	CASSSTYRGLVSRETQYF	TGTGCCAGCAGCTCAACCTACCGCGGACTAGTGTCCCGGGAGACCCAGTACTTC
TRBJ2-7	TRBD2	TRBV4-2	NA	CASSRGTSGSYEQYF	TGTGCCAGCAGCCGCGGGACTAGCGGTAGCTACGAGCAGTACTTC
TRBJ2-7	TRBD1	TRBV4-1	NA	CASSQDGDRDFYEQYF	TGCGCCAGCAGCCAAGACGGGGACAGGGATTTCTACGAGCAGTACTTC
TRBJ1-2	TRBD1	TRBV6-1	NA	CASSDGTGRGYTF	TGTGCCAGCAGTGACGGGACAGGGCGCGGCTACACCTTC
TRBJ1-6	NA	TRBV12-3/TRBV12-4	NA	CASSLNPESLHF	TGTGCCAGCAGTTTAAACCCAGAATCCCTCCACTTT
TRBJ2-4	TRBD1	TRBV14	NA	CASSQGQGGAKNIQYF	TGTGCCAGCAGCCAAGGACAGGGGGGGGCCAAAAACATTCAGTACTTC
TRBJ2-7	NA	TRBV5-6	NA	CASSLGSSYEQYF	TGTGCCAGCAGCTTGGGCAGCTCCTACGAGCAGTACTTC
TRBJ2-7	TRBD2	TRBV18	NA	CASSSSGGELYEQYF	TGTGCCAGCTCCAGCAGCGGGGGGGAGCTGTACGAGCAGTACTTC
TRBJ2-2	NA	TRBV5-1	NA	CASSPFLRNTGELFF	TGCGCCAGCAGCCCCTTCCTCCGGAACACCGGGGAGCTGTTTTTT
TRBJ2-7	NA	TRBV6-1	few	CASSEALARSSYEQYF	TGTGCCAGCAGTGAAGCGCTGGCGAGGAGCTCCTACGAGCAGTACTTC
TRBJ1-3	NA	TRBV9	NA	CASSVDTGSTTYF	TGTGCCAGCAGCGTAGACACGGGATCGACTACATATTTT
TRBJ2-3	NA	TRBV11-2	NA	CASSLEPRGTQYF	TGTGCCAGCAGCTTGGAGCCGAGAGGAACGCAGTATTTT
TRBJ1-3	NA	TRBV29-1	NA	CSAVKSGGNTIYF	TGCAGCGCCGTGAAGTCGGGGGGAAACACCATATATTTT
TRBJ2-5	TRBD1	TRBV5-1	NA	CASSLGQGETQYF	TGCGCCAGCAGCTTGGGACAGGGGGAGACCCAGTACTTC
TRBJ1-2	TRBD1	TRBV4-1	NA	CASSPSPYEGADYGYTF	TGCGCCAGCAGCCCCAGCCCTTACGAGGGGGCAGACTATGGCTACACCTTC